Given below is one T cell receptor (beta chain) in context. Patients in the study were battling locally advanced or metastatic urothelial carcinoma. Between 1 and 8 samples, pretreatment and on-treatment, were given by each patient. The sample originates from a study of PD-L1 blockade in urothelial cancer. Sequencing was performed with immunoSEQ multiplex PCR; in TCRdb, only in-frame clones are kept and a portion is missing. The sample records 85,000 to 100,000 clones, 90% being singletons. CDR3 length: 15 amino acids. CDR1 MNHNS and CDR2 SASEGT come from the germline V gene. V lost 6 bases, J lost 4 bases, and 7 bases stayed unmatched.

This chain connects TRBV6-1 to TRBJ2-3; 10 bases agree with TRBD2. The source of this sequence is a man aged 55 to 70 with urothelial cancer. The source material was PBMCs, sampled around atezolizumab (anti-PD-L1) treatment. The CDR3 sequence: CASSGVLAGADTQYF. The CDR3 bases are TGTGCCAGCAGCGGGGTGCTAGCGGGGGCAGATACGCAGTATTTT.